The entry below describes one TCR beta chain. This clone is a singleton in its sample. The antigen it binds to is not known. Qualities for individual bases were not recorded, and no much larger clone is one base off. From the cysteine through the phenylalanine, the CDR3 covers 15 amino acids. Here the CDR3 DNA is all that survives: 45 bases in frame from base 1. The V end loses 0 bases and the J end loses 4 bases, and a stretch of 12 bases separates them. The germline V gene yields SGHRS for CDR1 and YFSETQ for CDR2. The source of the sample is a study of blood T cell repertoires in COVID-19 (TCRdb year 2020). A note on the overall study: Collaborator samples came from the United States, Italy and Spain and covered acute and convalescent phases of COVID-19. The repertoires were released in a freely available public database intended as a resource for research on the immune response to SARS-CoV-2. Where available, HLA class I and class II types were obtained from metadata supplied by the sample provider rather than from assay-based typing. The sample metadata nearly always contained a de-identified subject ID, COVID-19 status, age in years and sex. Samples were obtained from the ongoing ImmuneRACE study (first 160 participants) and from 1,000 to 1,500 subjects provided by 6 global collaborators. Deeply sampled blood TCRbeta repertoires from subjects exposed to, actively infected with, or recovered from COVID-19 were included in the dataset. The material from the prospective study consisted of cDNA or gDNA derived from T cells, B-cell-depleted T cells, or PBMCs. Overall study results and their limits: Clinical and demographic metadata were provided uncurated, with the amount varying by source and participant.

The immunoSEQ Assay, a bias-controlled multiplex PCR, was used to amplify TCRbeta CDR3 regions from genomic DNA. In the authors' own workflow: Within the assay, amplification of reference gene primers was used to estimate how many nucleated cells each sample contained. Sequence reads were collapsed and filtered to measure the absolute abundance of every unique TCRbeta CDR3 rearrangement. For each sample, productive Simpson clonality was calculated by taking the square root of Simpson's diversity index across productive rearrangements. TCRdb limited this immuneACCESS table to in-frame rearrangements with V and J called. A share of clones is missing; checked studies link under half to unresolved V genes, and the rest is unexplained. The V and J calls and the clone size are those of that table, but D and trimming were determined from the DNA. For this sample the table gives roughly 80,000 clones, of which over 75% were detected only once. Approximately 12% of the sample goes to the ten largest clones.

Collaborating institutions collected whole blood in K2EDTA tubes following their own protocols. For TCRbeta analysis, collaborator samples were shipped as frozen whole blood, as isolated PBMCs, or as DNA extracted from either sample type. Recombination joined TRBV5-1 with TRBJ2-3, with a weak D call of TRBD2 (6 bases match). The TCR originated in an elderly man with acute or convalescent COVID-19. Sequenced sample: peripheral blood. The DNA is TGCGCCAGCAGCTTGGTCGGGACTGAGGCAGATACGCAGTATTTT. Its translation is CASSLVGTEADTQYF.